The 15 T cell receptor beta chains given below trace back to one sample, sequenced in a study of blood T cells in healthy people across ages. Combining a sample-barcoded 5' primer with a J-beta primer mix, a second PCR ran for about 6 to 12 cycles. One entry per CDR3 protein, called by TCRdb with MiXCR from the 5' RACE reads. The data hold more than 1,400,000 distinct CDR3 sequences, with 42% observed a single time. The sequencing sample was made of blood. The source is a woman under 30 in good health.

This clonotype was observed a handful of times. J is TRBJ2-3 and V is TRBV10-3; D is uncertain. V lost 7 bases, J lost 0 bases, and 14 bases lay in between. Per the germline V gene, CDR1 is ENHRY and CDR2 is SYGVKD. The CDR3 extends over 15 amino acids. The CDR3 nucleotides are TGTGCCATCAAATCCGATGGCACTAGCACAGATACGCAGTATTTT. It specifies CAIKSDGTSTDTQYF.

This rearrangement joins TRBV6-5 to TRBJ2-1; no definite D call. The J call is in doubt because the DNA end fits TRBJ2-7 better. The V gene's germline CDR1 is MNHEY and CDR2 SVGAGI. CDR3 length equals 15 residues. The CDR3: CASRALDPSYNEQYF. CDR3 DNA sequence: TGTGCCAGCAGGGCCCTCGATCCCTCCTACAATGAGCAGTACTTC.

This chain uses TRBV20-1 with TRBJ2-7; maybe TRBD2 (5 bases). Germline CDR1 is DFQATT and CDR2 is SNEGSKA (reference sequence). The V gene lost 6 bases and the J gene lost 6 bases, with 12 bases spanning the gap. The CDR3 has 11 residues. The CDR3: CSAELVGEQYF. The CDR3 nucleotides are TGCAGTGCGGAACTAGTAGGCGAGCAGTACTTC.

In its sample, this clonotype was seen many times. The rearrangement uses TRBV4-1 and TRBJ2-5, with D tentatively TRBD2 (5 bases). This CDR3 contains 14 residues. V was shortened by 0 bases and J by 4 bases, with 9 bases between the two germline ends. Germline assignment: CDR1 MGHRA and CDR2 YSYEKL. The CDR3 here is CASSQDPGRETQYF. Written as DNA, the CDR3 is TGCGCCAGCAGCCAAGATCCGGGAAGAGAGACCCAGTACTTC.

J is TRBJ2-3 and V is TRBV6-5; no reliable D call. Germline assignment: CDR1 MNHEY and CDR2 SVGAGI. V gave up 6 bases and J gave up 2 bases, with 18 bases separating them. CDR3 length: 16 amino acids. The CDR3 DNA follows: TGTGCCAGCAGCCCTCTTCTCGGGTTCGCCACAGATACGCAGTATTTT. Encoded protein: CASSPLLGFATDTQYF.

This sequence joins TRBV7-2 and TRBJ2-7, with D perhaps TRBD2 (6 bases). CDR3 length: 12 residues. Germline CDR1 SGHTA, CDR2 FQGNSA. V was clipped by 6 bases and J by 11 bases, with 17 bases between them. CDR3 sequence (DNA): TGTGCCAGCAGAGGGACCGGCGGGGAAGAGTACTTC. It is translated as CASRGTGGEEYF.

This clonotype has only a few counts. This chain connects TRBV9 to TRBJ1-2, with D possibly TRBD1 on 6 matching bases. The germline V and J ends were trimmed by 3 bases and 0 bases, with 18 bases remaining between them. CDR1 is SGDLS and CDR2 is YYNGEE in the germline V gene. The CDR3 runs to 17 residues. CDR3 nucleotide sequence: TGTGCCAGCAGCGCCGGGGGCGGCCTTGATTCTAACTATGGCTACACCTTC. Protein product: CASSAGGGLDSNYGYTF.

This clonotype was found many times. The chain employs TRBV2 and TRBJ2-5; D is unclear. V shed 1 base and J shed 5 bases, with 2 bases lying between them. Germline V gene lookup returns CDR1 SNHLY and CDR2 FYNNEI. The CDR3 is 11 residues long. This CDR3 is CASSEGETQYF. The CDR3 nucleotides read TGTGCCAGCAGTGAAGGGGAGACCCAGTACTTC. The variable domain in full, with the rest retrieved from reference TRBV2 and TRBJ2-5, is EPEVTQTPSHQVTQMGQEVILRCVPISNHLYFYWYRQILGQKVEFLVSFYNNEISEKSEIFDDQFSVERPDGSNFTLKIRSTKLEDSAMYFCASSEGETQYFGPGTRLLVL.

This clonotype appeared a few times. V and J are TRBV6-6 and TRBJ1-2; D is possibly TRBD1 (5 bases). Germline V gene lookup returns CDR1 MNHNY and CDR2 SVGAGI (reference sequence). The V end was cut by 2 bases, the J end by 8 bases, with 12 bases between. The CDR3 is 13 residues long. The CDR3 here is CASSYELRGGYTF. The CDR3 nucleotides read TGTGCCAGCAGTTACGAGCTGCGGGGCGGCTACACCTTC.

A few counts support this clonotype. The chain joins TRBV5-1 to TRBJ2-4; D uncertain. Per the germline V gene, CDR1 is SGHRS and CDR2 is YFSETQ. The V end lost 2 bases, the J end lost 5 bases, and 11 bases lay between the germline ends. The CDR3 extends over 14 amino acids. This chain's CDR3 is CASSLGRVENIQYF. As DNA, the CDR3 is TGCGCCAGCAGCTTAGGACGGGTTGAAAACATTCAGTACTTC.

The chain is built from TRBV20-1 and TRBJ2-3; D gene unclear. The CDR3 has 12 amino acids. Trimming took off 0 bases at V and 7 bases at J, with 8 bases between the two ends. Germline CDR1 reads DFQATT; CDR2 reads SNEGSKA (reference sequence). CDR3 DNA sequence: TGCAGTGCTAGAGATAATCCTTATACGCAGTATTTT. Residues: CSARDNPYTQYF.

The V call is TRBV25-1, the J call TRBJ2-1, with 11 bases fitting TRBD2. This CDR3 contains 21 residues. Per germline, CDR1 MGHDK and CDR2 SYGVNS. Losses at the gene ends were 0 bases for V and 0 bases for J; bases not matched to a gene: 13. CDR3 protein: CASSEYFNQLAGESSYNEQFF. The CDR3 DNA is TGTGCCAGCAGTGAATATTTCAATCAACTAGCGGGGGAAAGCTCCTACAATGAGCAGTTCTTC.

This sequence joins TRBV18 and TRBJ2-7; D may be TRBD1 (5 bases). Trimming took off 5 bases at V and 2 bases at J, with 16 bases between the two ends. The CDR3 loop spans 15 amino acids. Germline V gene lookup returns CDR1 KGHSH and CDR2 LQKENI. The CDR3 reads CASSIIGAETYEQYF. CDR3 sequence (DNA): TGTGCCAGCTCAATAATAGGGGCGGAGACCTACGAGCAGTACTTC. The full variable domain, with the rest looked up from reference TRBV18 and TRBJ2-7, is NAGVMQNPRHLVRRRGQEARLRCSPMKGHSHVYWYRQLPEEGLKFMVYLQKENIIDESGMPKERFSAEFPKEGPSILRIQQVVRGDSAAYFCASSIIGAETYEQYFGPGTRLTVT.

The table lists this clonotype with a few counts. This chain links TRBV6-5 with TRBJ2-7; TRBD1 or TRBD2 may be the D gene (5 bases each). Trimming took off 4 bases at V and 3 bases at J, with 10 bases between the two ends. The CDR3 spans 13 residues. CDR1 and CDR2 from the germline V gene are MNHEY and SVGAGI. Written as DNA, the CDR3 is TGTGCCAGCAGTTCCCGGGACGTCTACGAGCAGTACTTC. This gives the protein CASSSRDVYEQYF.

In this sample, this clonotype turned up a few times. This chain joins TRBV7-6 and TRBJ2-3; 10 nucleotides match TRBD1. The CDR3 is 16 residues long. CDR1 is SGHVS and CDR2 is FNYEAQ in the germline V gene. Losses at the gene ends were 5 bases for V and 4 bases for J; bases not matched to a gene: 9. The CDR3 protein is CASSTRQGAGSDTQYF. DNA for the CDR3: TGTGCCAGCAGCACCCGACAGGGGGCTGGTTCAGATACGCAGTATTTT.